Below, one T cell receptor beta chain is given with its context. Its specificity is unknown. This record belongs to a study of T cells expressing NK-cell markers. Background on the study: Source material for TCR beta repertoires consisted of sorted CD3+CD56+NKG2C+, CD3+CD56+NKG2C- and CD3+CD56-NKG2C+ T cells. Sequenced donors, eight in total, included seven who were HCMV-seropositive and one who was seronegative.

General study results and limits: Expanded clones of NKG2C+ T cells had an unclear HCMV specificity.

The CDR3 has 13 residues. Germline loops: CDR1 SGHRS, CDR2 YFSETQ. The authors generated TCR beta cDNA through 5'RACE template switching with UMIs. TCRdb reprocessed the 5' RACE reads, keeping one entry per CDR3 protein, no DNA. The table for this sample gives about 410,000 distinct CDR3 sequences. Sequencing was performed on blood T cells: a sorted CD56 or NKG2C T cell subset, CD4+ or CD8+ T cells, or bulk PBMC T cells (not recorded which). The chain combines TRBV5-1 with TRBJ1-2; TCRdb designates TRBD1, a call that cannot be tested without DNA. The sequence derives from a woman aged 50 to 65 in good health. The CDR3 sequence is CASSQGQMYGYTF.